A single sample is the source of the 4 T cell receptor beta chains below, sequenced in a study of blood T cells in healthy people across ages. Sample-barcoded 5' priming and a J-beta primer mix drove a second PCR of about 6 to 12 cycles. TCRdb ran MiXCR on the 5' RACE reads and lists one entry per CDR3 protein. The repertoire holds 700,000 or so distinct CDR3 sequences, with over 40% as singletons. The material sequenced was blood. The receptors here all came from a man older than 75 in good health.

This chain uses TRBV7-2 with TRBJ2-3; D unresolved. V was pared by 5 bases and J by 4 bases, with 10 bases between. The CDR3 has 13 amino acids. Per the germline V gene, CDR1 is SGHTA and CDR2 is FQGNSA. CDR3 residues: CASSGGVADTQYF. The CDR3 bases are TGTGCCAGCAGCGGTGGGGTGGCAGATACGCAGTATTTT. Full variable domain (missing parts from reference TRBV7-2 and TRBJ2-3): GAGVSQSPSNKVTEKGKDVELRCDPISGHTALYWYRQSLGQGLEFLIYFQGNSAPDKSGLPSDRFSAERTGGSVSTLTIQRTQQEDSAVYLCASSGGVADTQYFGPGTRLTVL.

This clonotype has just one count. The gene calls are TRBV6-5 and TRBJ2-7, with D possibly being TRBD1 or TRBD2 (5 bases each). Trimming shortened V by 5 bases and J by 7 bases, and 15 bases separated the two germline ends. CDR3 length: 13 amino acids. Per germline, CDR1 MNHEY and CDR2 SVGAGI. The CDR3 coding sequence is TGTGCCAGCAGTATAGGGCCCTGGGGGGAGCAGTACTTC. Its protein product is CASSIGPWGEQYF.

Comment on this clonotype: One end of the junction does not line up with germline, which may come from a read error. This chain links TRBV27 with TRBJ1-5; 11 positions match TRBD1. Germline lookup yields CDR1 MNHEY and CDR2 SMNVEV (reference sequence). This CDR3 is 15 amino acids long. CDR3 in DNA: TGTGCCAGCAGTCCGGGACAGGGGGTCAATCAGCCCCGGCATTTT. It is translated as CASSPGQGVNQPRHF.

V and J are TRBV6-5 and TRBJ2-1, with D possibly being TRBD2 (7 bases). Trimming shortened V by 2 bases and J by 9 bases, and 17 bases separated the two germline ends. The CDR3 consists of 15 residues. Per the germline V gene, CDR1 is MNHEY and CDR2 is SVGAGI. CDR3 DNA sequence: TGTGCCAGCAGTTACCTAGGGAGGGGGGCCGGTGAGCAGTTCTTC. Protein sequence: CASSYLGRGAGEQFF.